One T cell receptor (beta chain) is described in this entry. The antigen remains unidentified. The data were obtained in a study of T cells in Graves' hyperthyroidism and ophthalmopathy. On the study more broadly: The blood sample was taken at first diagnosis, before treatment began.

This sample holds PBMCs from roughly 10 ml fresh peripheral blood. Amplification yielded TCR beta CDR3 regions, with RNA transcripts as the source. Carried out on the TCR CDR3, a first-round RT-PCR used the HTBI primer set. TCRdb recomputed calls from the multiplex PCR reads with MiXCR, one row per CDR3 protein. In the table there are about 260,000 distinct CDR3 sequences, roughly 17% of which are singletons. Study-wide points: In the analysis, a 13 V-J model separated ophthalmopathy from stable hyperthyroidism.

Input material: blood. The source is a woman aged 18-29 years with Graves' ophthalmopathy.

CDR3 DNA: TGCAGTGCTAGAGACAGGGAGGGCACTGAAGCTTTCTTT. Protein: CSARDREGTEAFF. The chain combines TRBV20-1 with TRBJ1-1, with D perhaps TRBD1 (5 bases). The germline V gene has CDR1 DFQATT and CDR2 SNEGSKA (reference sequence). The CDR3 is made up of 13 amino acids. Trimming shortened V by 0 bases and J by 4 bases, and 9 bases separated the two germline ends.